These 10 T cell receptor beta chains were all obtained from the same sample, sequenced in a study of naive and memory T cell subsets. An equimolar mix of two oligonucleotides served as the beta constant-region primer for TRBC1 and TRBC2. Each CDR3 protein gets one entry after TCRdb re-called the UMI-ligation and nested PCR reads with MiXCR. The table includes 130,000 to 150,000 distinct CDR3 sequences, about 18% detected once. Sequences were obtained from naive CD4+ T cells from blood. The source of these receptors is a human donor in good health.

The gene calls are TRBV20-1 and TRBJ1-2; weak D call: TRBD1 (5 bases). There are 16 residues in the CDR3. V was shortened by 0 bases and J by 0 bases, with 14 bases between the two germline ends. CDR1 and CDR2 (germline): DFQATT, SNEGSKA (reference sequence). The CDR3 here is CSARDRQGRTNYGYTF. CDR3 DNA sequence: TGCAGTGCTAGAGATCGCCAGGGACGAACTAACTATGGCTACACCTTC.

This sequence joins TRBV20-1 and TRBJ2-5, with TRBD2 identical over 13 bases. CDR3 length equals 17 residues. Per the germline V gene, CDR1 is DFQATT and CDR2 is SNEGSKA (reference sequence). The J segment lost 2 bases and the V segment lost 1 base, leaving 7 bases of the junction unmatched. The CDR3 loop is CSARGPGLAGLQETQYF. In DNA, the CDR3 is TGCAGTGCTAGAGGACCGGGACTAGCGGGACTACAAGAGACCCAGTACTTC.

The genes are TRBV2 and TRBJ2-1; 8 nucleotides align to TRBD2. CDR1 is SNHLY and CDR2 is FYNNEI in the germline V gene. This CDR3 spans 16 amino acids. The V gene end was trimmed by 2 bases and the J gene end by 7 bases; junction bases not matched to a gene: 10. The CDR3 DNA sequence: TGTGCCAGCAGTGAAAGTAGAGTAGCGGGGTGGAATGAGCAGTTCTTC. Encoded protein: CASSESRVAGWNEQFF.

The chain uses TRBV29-1 and TRBJ1-1, with 9 bases that match TRBD1. The germline gives CDR1 SQVTM, CDR2 ANQGSEA. Germline trimming cut 7 bases from V and 0 bases from J; bases unmatched to any gene: 6. This CDR3 spans 14 amino acids. As DNA, the CDR3 is TGCAGCGCAAAACAGGGGGCGGTGAACACTGAAGCTTTCTTT. Residues: CSAKQGAVNTEAFF.

This clonotype was detected ten times or more. V gene TRBV18 combines with J gene TRBJ1-5; no clear D. The CDR3 has 11 residues. V was trimmed by 3 bases and J by 3 bases, leaving 0 bases between them. Germline CDR1 and CDR2: KGHSH and LQKENI. CDR3 coding DNA: TGTGCCAGCTCACCCAATCAGCCCCAGCATTTT. It is translated as CASSPNQPQHF.

In its sample, this clonotype was seen a few times. The chain combines TRBV3-1 with TRBJ2-2; 11 bases fit TRBD2. Germline loops: CDR1 LGHDT, CDR2 YNNKEL (reference sequence). With V trimmed by 8 bases and J by 6 bases, 8 bases remained unmatched. This CDR3 contains 15 residues. The CDR3 protein is CASHSGRARAGELFF. CDR3 bases: TGTGCCAGCCATAGCGGGAGGGCCAGGGCCGGGGAGCTGTTTTTT.

This clonotype was detected only a few times. CDR3 sequence: CSALPTSGSTYEQYF. The DNA for the CDR3 is TGCAGTGCCCTCCCGACTAGCGGGAGCACCTACGAGCAGTACTTC. J is TRBJ2-7 and V is TRBV20-1; 12 bases fit TRBD2. V gave up 6 bases and J gave up 2 bases; unmatched junction bases: 8. The CDR3 sequence is 15 residues long. The V gene's germline CDR1 is DFQATT and CDR2 SNEGSKA (reference sequence).

This chain connects TRBV7-8 to TRBJ1-1, with 8 nucleotides matching TRBD1. The germline V gene encodes CDR1 SGHVS and CDR2 FQNEAQ. The trim removed 5 bases at V and 6 bases at J, leaving 8 bases unmatched. The CDR3 is 14 amino acids. CDR3 in amino acids: CASSPFQGASEAFF. The CDR3, as DNA: TGTGCCAGCAGCCCCTTCCAGGGGGCGTCTGAAGCTTTCTTT.

This clonotype was seen only a few times. V is TRBV29-1 and J is TRBJ2-7, with a tentative D call TRBD1 (5 bases). This CDR3 comprises 14 residues. V was cut by 4 bases and J by 0 bases, with 13 bases left in between. The germline V gene encodes CDR1 SQVTM and CDR2 ANQGSEA. The CDR3 reads CSVGSGMSSYEQYF. The CDR3 nucleotides are TGCAGCGTTGGTTCAGGGATGAGCTCCTACGAGCAGTACTTC.

This clonotype was seen more than once but under ten times. The chain couples TRBV20-1 to TRBJ1-4, with 8 positions matching TRBD1. With V trimmed by 5 bases and J by 4 bases, 6 bases remained unmatched. The CDR3 runs 14 residues. Germline V gene data show CDR1 as DFQATT and CDR2 as SNEGSKA (reference sequence). This CDR3 is CSAEEDRVNEKLFF. The CDR3 DNA follows: TGCAGTGCTGAGGAGGACAGGGTTAATGAAAAACTGTTTTTT.